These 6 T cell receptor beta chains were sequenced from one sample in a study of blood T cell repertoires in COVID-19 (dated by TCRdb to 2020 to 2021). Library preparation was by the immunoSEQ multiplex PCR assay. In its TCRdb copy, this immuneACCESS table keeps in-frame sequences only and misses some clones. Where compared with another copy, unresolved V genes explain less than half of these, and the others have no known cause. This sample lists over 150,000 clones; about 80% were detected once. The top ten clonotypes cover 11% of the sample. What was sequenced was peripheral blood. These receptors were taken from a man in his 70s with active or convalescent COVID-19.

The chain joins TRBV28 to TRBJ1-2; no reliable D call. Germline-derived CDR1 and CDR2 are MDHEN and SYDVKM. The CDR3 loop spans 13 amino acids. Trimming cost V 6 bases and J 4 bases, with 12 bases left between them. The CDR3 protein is CASRNSTSYGYTF. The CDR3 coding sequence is TGTGCCAGCAGGAACTCAACTAGCTATGGCTACACCTTC.

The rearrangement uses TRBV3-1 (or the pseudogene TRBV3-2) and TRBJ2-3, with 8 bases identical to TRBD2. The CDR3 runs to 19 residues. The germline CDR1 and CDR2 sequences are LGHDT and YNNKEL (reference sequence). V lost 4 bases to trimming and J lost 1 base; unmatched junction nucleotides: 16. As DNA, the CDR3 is TGTGCCAGCAGCCCCGGGGGGGGTGATCCAGGGGCCGGCACAGATACGCAGTATTTT. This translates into CASSPGGGDPGAGTDTQYF.

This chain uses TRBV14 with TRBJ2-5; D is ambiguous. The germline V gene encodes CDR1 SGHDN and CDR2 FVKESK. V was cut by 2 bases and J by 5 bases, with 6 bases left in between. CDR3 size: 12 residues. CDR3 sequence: CASSQFSETQYF. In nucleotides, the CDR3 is TGTGCCAGCAGCCAATTTAGTGAGACCCAGTACTTC. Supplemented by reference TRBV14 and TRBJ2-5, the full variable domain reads EAGVTQFPSHSVIEKGQTVTLRCDPISGHDNLYWYRRVMGKEIKFLLHFVKESKQDESGMPNNRFLAERTGGTYSTLKVQPAELEDSGVYFCASSQFSETQYFGPGTRLLVL.

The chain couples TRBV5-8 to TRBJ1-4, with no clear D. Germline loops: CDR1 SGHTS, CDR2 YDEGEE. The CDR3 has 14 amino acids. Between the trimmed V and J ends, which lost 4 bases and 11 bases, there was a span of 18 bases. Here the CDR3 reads CASSPRLGLSKLFF. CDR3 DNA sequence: TGTGCCAGCAGCCCCAGGCTGGGTTTGTCGAAACTGTTTTTT.

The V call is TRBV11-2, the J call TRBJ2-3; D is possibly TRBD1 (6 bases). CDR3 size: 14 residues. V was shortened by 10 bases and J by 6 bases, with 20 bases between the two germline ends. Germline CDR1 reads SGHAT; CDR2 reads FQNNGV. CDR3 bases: TGTGCCACCAATTTCAGGCCTCAGGGGGATACGCAGTATTTT. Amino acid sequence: CATNFRPQGDTQYF.

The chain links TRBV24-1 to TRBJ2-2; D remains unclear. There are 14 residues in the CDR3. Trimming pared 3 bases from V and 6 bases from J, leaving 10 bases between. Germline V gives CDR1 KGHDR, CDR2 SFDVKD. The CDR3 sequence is CATSDTVGAGELFF. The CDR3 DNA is TGTGCCACCAGTGATACTGTTGGAGCCGGGGAGCTGTTTTTT.